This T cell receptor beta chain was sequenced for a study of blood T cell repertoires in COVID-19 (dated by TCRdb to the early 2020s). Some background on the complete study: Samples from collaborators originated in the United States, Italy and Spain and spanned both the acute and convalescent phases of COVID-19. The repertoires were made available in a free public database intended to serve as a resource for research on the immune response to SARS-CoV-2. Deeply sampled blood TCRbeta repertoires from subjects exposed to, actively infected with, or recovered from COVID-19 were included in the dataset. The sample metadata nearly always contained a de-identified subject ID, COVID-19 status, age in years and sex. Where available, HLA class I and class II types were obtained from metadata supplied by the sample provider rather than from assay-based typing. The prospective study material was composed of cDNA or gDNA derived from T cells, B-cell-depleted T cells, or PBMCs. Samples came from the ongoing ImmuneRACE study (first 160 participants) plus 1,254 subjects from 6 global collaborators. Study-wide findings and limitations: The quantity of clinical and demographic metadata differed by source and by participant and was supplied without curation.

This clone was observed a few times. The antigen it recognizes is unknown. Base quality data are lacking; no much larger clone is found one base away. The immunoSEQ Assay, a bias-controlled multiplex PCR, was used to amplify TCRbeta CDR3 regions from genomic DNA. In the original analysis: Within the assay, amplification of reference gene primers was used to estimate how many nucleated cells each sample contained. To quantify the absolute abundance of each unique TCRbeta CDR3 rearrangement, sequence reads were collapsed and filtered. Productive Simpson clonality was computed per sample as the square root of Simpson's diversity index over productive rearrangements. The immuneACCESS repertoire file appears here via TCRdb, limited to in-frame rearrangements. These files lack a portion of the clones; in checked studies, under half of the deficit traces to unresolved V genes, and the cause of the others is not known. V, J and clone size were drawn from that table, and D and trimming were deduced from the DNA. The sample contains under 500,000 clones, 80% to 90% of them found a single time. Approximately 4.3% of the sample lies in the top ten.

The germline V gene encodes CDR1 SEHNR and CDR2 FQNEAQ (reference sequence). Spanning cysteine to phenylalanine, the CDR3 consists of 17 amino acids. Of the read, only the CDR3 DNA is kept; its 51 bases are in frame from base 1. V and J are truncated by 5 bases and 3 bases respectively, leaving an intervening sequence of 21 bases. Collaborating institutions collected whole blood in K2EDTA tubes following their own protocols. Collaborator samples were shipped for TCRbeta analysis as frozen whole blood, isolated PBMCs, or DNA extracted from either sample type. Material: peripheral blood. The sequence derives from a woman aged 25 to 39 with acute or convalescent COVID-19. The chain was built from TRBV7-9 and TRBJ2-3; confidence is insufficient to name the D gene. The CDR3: CASSHGEVVALTDTQYF. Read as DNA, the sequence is TGTGCCAGCAGCCACGGCGAGGTGGTTGCTTTAACAGATACGCAGTATTTT.